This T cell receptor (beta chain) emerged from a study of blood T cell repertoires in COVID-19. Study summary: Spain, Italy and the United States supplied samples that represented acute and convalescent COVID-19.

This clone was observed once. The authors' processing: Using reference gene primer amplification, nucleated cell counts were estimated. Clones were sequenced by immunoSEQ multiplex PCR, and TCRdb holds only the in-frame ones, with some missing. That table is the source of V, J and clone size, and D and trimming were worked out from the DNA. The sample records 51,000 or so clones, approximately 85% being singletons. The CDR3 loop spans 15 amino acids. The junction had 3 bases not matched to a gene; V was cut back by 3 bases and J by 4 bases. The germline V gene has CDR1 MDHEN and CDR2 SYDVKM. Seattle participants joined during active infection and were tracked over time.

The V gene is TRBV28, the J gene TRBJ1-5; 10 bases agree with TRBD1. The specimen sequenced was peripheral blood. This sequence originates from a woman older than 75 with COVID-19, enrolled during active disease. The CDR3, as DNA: TGTGCCAGCAGTTTGGCGGGACAGGGGAATCAGCCCCAGCATTTT. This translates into CASSLAGQGNQPQHF.